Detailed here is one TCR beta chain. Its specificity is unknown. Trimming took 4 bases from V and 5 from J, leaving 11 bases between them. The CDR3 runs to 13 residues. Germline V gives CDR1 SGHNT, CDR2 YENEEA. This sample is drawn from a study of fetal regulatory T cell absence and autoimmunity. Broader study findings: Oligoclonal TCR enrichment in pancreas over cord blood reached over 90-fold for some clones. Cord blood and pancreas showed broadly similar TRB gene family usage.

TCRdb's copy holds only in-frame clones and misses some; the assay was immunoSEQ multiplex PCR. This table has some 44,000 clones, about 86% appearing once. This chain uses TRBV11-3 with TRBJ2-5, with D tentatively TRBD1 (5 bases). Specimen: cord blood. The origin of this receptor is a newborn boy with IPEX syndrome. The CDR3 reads CASSSGLGETQYF. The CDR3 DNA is TGTGCCAGCAGCTCAGGGTTGGGGGAGACCCAGTACTTC.